The rows below give T cell receptor beta chains drawn from one sample of a study of CD8 T cells in Susac syndrome. Using its own MiXCR run on the immunoSEQ multiplex PCR reads, TCRdb lists one record per CDR3 protein. This sample yields about 300,000 distinct CDR3 sequences, of which about 90% are seen a single time; over 0.05% belongs to the top ten. Sequenced material: CD4+ T cells from PBMCs. The receptors come from a human donor with multiple sclerosis. Both conserved end residues are part of each CDR3. The D gene is left open where the match is weak. Size values are once, few and many counts, or a class for expanded clones, and some rows have none.

v_gene	abundance	j_gene	d_gene	CDR3nt	CDR3aa
TRBV5-6	NA	TRBJ1-4	NA	TGTGCCAGCAGCGGGGTGGGCTCACCCCGGAATGAAAAACTGTTTTTT	CASSGVGSPRNEKLFF
TRBV2	NA	TRBJ2-2	NA	TGTGCCAGCAGTGAAGATTTTCAGGGCGTCCTGGGTACCGGGGAGCTGTTTTTT	CASSEDFQGVLGTGELFF
TRBV18	NA	TRBJ1-4	NA	TGTGCCAGCTCACCAGGGGGCTCTGAAAAACTGTTTTTT	CASSPGGSEKLFF
TRBV19	few	TRBJ1-5	TRBD1	TGTGCCACCCGCGGGACAGGCGGTGGCCAGCCCCAGCATTTT	CATRGTGGGQPQHF
TRBV30	NA	TRBJ1-2	NA	TGTGCCTGGGGCCCCCACAGGGTCTATGGCTACACCTTC	CAWGPHRVYGYTF
TRBV19	NA	TRBJ1-5	TRBD1	TGTGCCAGTAGGACGACAGGGTATAGCAATCAGCCCCAGCATTTT	CASRTTGYSNQPQHF
TRBV3-1	NA	TRBJ2-2	TRBD1	TGTGCCAGCACCGAAGCTACCTTCTTTCCAGGGGGCCCCGGGGAGCTGTTTTTT	CASTEATFFPGGPGELFF
TRBV27	NA	TRBJ2-1	NA	TGTGCCAGCAGTCCCCGGGTAAACCTCAATGAGCAGTTCTTC	CASSPRVNLNEQFF
TRBV12-3/TRBV12-4	NA	TRBJ2-5	NA	TGTGCCAGCAGTCTAGATGTTTCGGAGACCCAGTACTTC	CASSLDVSETQYF
TRBV2	NA	TRBJ2-1	NA	TGTGCCAGCAGTGAAGTGGGCAGGGGCGGCTCGCAGTTCTTC	CASSEVGRGGSQFF
TRBV4-1	NA	TRBJ1-2	NA	TGCGCCAGCAGCCAAGATAAGGAGACTGGCTACACCTTC	CASSQDKETGYTF
TRBV20-1	NA	TRBJ1-2	NA	TGCAGTGCTAGAACTGCTGGCTGGGGCGGCTACACCTTC	CSARTAGWGGYTF
TRBV7-9	NA	TRBJ2-1	TRBD1	TGTGCCAGCACCACCCCGGGACAGGGGGCCTACAATGAGCAGTTCTTC	CASTTPGQGAYNEQFF